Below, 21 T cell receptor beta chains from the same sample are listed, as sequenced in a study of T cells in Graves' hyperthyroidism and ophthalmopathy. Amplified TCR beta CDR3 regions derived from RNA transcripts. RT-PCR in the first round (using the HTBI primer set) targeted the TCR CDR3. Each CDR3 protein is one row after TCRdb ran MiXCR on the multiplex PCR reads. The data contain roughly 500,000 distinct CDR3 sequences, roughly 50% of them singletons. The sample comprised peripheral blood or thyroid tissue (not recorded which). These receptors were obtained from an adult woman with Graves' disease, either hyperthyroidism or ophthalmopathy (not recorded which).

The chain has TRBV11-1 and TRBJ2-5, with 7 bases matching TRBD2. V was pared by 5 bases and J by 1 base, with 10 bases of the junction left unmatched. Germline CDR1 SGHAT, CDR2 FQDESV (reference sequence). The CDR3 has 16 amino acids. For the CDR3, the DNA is TGTGCCAGCAGCACCCAGTCTGGCGGGGGCCAAGAGACCCAGTACTTC. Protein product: CASSTQSGGGQETQYF.

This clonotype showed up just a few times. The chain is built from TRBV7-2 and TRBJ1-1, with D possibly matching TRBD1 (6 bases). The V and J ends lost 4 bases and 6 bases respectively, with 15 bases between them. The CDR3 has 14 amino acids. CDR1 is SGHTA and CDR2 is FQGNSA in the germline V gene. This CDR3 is CASSSSQGRAEAFF. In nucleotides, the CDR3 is TGTGCCAGCAGCTCCTCACAGGGTCGCGCTGAAGCTTTCTTT.

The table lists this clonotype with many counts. CDR3 residues: CASTLVWETGELFF. For the CDR3, the DNA is TGTGCCAGCACCCTCGTATGGGAAACCGGGGAGCTGTTTTTT. The chain carries TRBV7-2 and TRBJ2-2, with D hard to call. Germline V gene data show CDR1 as SGHTA and CDR2 as FQGNSA. Trimming pared 7 bases from V and 5 bases from J, leaving 14 bases between. This CDR3 comprises 14 residues.

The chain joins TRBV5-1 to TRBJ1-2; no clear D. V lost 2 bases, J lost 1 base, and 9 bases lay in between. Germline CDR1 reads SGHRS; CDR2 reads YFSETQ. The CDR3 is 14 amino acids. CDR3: CASSFTGFNYGYTF. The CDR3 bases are TGCGCCAGCAGCTTTACGGGATTTAACTATGGCTACACCTTC.

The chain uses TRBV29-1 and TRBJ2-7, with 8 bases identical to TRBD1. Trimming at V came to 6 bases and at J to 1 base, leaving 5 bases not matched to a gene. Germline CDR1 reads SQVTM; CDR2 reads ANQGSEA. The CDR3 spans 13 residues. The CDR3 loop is CSVLTGGSYEQYF. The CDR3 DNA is TGCAGCGTCCTAACAGGGGGTTCCTACGAGCAGTACTTC.

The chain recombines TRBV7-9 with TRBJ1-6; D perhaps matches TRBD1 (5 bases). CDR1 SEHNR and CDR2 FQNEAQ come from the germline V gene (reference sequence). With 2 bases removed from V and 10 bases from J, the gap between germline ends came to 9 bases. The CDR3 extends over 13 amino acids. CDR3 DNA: TGTGCCAGCAGCTTATTCGGGGACTCACCCCTCCACTTT. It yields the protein CASSLFGDSPLHF.

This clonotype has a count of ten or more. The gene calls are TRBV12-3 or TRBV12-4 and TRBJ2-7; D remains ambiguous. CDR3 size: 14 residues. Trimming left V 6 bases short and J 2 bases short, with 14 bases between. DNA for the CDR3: TGTGCCAGCAGACCCCGGGCCGCGACCTACGAGCAGTACTTC. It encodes CASRPRAATYEQYF.

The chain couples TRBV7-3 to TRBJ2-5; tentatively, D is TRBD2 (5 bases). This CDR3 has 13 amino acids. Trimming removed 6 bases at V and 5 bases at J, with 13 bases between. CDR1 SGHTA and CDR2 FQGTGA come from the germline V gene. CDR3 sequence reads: CASRKDSGETQYF. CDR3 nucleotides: TGTGCCAGCAGGAAGGACTCTGGGGAGACCCAGTACTTC.

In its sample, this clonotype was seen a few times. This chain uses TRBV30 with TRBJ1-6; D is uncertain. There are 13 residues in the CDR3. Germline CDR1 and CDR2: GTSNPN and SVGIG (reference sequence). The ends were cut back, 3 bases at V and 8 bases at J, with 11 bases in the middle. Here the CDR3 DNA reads TGTGCCTGGAGCGACGGAGCGGATTCACCCCTCCACTTT. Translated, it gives CAWSDGADSPLHF.

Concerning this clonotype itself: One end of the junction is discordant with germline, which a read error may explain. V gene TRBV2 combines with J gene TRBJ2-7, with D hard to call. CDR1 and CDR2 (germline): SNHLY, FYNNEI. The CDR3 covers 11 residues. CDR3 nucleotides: TGTGCCAGCCGTGGAAGAGAGAAAAAAAACTTC. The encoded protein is CASRGREKKNF.

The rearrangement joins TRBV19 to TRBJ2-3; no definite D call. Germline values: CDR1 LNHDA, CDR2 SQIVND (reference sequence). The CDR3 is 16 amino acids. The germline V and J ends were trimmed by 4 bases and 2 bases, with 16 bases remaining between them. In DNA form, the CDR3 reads TGTGCCAGTAGTACACTGGCTTTAGCTGTCACAGATACGCAGTATTTT. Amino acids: CASSTLALAVTDTQYF.

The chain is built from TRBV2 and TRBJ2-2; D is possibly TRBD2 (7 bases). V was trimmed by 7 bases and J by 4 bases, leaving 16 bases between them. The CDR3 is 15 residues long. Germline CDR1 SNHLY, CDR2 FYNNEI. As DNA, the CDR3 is TGTGCCAGCACCGAACAGGGAGGGGGCACCGGGGAGCTGTTTTTT. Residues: CASTEQGGGTGELFF.

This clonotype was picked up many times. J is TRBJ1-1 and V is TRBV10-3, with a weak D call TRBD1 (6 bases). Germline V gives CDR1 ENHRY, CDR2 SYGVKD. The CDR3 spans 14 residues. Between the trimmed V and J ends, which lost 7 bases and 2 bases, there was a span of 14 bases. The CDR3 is CAINRMTGNTEAFF. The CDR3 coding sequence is TGTGCCATCAACAGAATGACAGGCAACACTGAAGCTTTCTTT.

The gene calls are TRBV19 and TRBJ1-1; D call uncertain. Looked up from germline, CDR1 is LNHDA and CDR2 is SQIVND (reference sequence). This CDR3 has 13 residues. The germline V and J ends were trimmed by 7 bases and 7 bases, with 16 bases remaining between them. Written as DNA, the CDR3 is TGTGCCAGTACAAAGGTTGCAACTAATGAAGCTTTCTTT. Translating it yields CASTKVATNEAFF.

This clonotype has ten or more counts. The chain's CDR3 is CASSLGALAVPYEQYF. The CDR3 DNA sequence: TGTGCCAGCAGCTTAGGTGCCCTAGCGGTTCCCTACGAGCAGTACTTC. The rearrangement links TRBV7-6 to TRBJ2-7, with TRBD2 matching 7 bases. The V and J ends lost 1 base and 2 bases, in that order; junction bases with no gene match: 8. The CDR3 has 16 residues. Germline lookup yields CDR1 SGHVS and CDR2 FNYEAQ.

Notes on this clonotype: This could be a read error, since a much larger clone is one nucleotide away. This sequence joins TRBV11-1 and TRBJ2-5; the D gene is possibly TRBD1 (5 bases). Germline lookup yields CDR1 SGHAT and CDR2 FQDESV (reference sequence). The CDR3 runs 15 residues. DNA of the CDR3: TGTGCCAGCAGCTTAACGACAGTTTACCAAGAGACCCGGTACTTC. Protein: CASSLTTVYQETRYF.

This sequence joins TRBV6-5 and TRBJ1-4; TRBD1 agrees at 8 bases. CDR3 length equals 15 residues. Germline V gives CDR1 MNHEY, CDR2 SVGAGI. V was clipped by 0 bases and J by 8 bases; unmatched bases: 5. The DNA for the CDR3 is TGTGCCAGCAGTTACTCGAGGACAGGGAGGGAAAAACTGTTTTTT. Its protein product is CASSYSRTGREKLFF.

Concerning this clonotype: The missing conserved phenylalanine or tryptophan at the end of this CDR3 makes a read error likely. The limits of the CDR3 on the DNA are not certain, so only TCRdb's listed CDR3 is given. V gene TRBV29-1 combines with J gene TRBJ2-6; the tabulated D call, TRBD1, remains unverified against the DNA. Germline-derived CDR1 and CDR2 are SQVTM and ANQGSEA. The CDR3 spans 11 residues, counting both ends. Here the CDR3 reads CSVVPPGQANT.

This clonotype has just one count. CDR3 sequence: CASSQVRDQETQYF. CDR3 coding DNA: TGTGCCAGCAGCCAAGTGCGGGATCAGGAGACCCAGTACTTC. The V and J genes are TRBV7-7 and TRBJ2-5; possibly TRBD2 for D (6 bases). CDR3 length: 14 residues. V was shortened by 5 bases and J by 5 bases, with 15 bases between the two germline ends. Germline V gene lookup returns CDR1 SSHAT and CDR2 FNYEAQ (reference sequence).

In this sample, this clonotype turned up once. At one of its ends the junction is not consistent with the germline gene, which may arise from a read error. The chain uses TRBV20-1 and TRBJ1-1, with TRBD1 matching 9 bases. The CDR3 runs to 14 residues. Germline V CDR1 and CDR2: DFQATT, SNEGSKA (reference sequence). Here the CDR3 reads CSARADRGLLGAFF. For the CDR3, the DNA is TGCAGCGCTAGAGCGGACAGGGGACTTTTGGGAGCTTTCTTT.

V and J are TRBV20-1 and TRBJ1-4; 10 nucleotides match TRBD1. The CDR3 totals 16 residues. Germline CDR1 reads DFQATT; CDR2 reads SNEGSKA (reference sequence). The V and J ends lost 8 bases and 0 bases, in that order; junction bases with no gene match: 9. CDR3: CSLWTGGPATNEKLFF. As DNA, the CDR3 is TGCAGTCTCTGGACAGGGGGGCCTGCAACTAATGAAAAACTGTTTTTT.